This T cell receptor (beta chain) was retrieved from a study of neoadjuvant nivolumab and ipilimumab in lung cancer. Remarks on this clone: Its antigen is unknown.

The assay was immunoSEQ multiplex PCR, and TCRdb's table has in-frame clones only and misses some. The data contain about 6,500 clones, around four fifths of them singletons. Study conclusions and caveats: From pretherapy to surgery, tumor richness and clonality rose with dual therapy.

The J segment lost 0 bases and the V segment lost 3 bases, leaving 10 bases of the junction unmatched. Germline V lookup: CDR1 SGHVS, CDR2 FNYEAQ. This CDR3 has 19 amino acids. This clonotype was sampled from an adult with non-small cell lung cancer. This sequence joins TRBV7-6 and TRBJ2-6; 8 bases are shared with TRBD2. The material was tumor tissue, obtained after neoadjuvant nivolumab, alone or with ipilimumab, at or shortly before surgery. In DNA, the CDR3 is TGTGCCAGCAGCTTTCAGCCCGGGGGGGGAATCTCTGGGGCCAACGTCCTGACTTTC. This encodes CASSFQPGGGISGANVLTF.